Listed here is a single TCR beta chain. These data belong to a study of long-term antiretroviral therapy in people with HIV. Sequencing used immunoSEQ v3.0 at survey level. The method was immunoSEQ multiplex PCR; TCRdb's version includes in-frame clones alone and lacks a portion of them. The sample shows 23,000 or so clones, roughly 79% of them seen only once. Germline CDR1 LNHDA, CDR2 SQIVND (reference sequence). The V gene lost 5 bases and the J gene lost 5 bases, with 27 bases spanning the gap. This CDR3 is built from 18 residues. V and J are TRBV19 and TRBJ2-5, with D perhaps matching TRBD1 or TRBD2 (6 bases each). The receptor comes from a man aged 40-49 years with HIV. Here the sequenced sample was unsorted PBMCs, taken 0.1 years before starting antiretroviral therapy. CDR3 sequence (DNA): TGTGCCAGTAGTCCCCGAGGGAGGCAGGGGATGGAGGGGGAGACCCAGTACTTC. This sequence encodes CASSPRGRQGMEGETQYF.